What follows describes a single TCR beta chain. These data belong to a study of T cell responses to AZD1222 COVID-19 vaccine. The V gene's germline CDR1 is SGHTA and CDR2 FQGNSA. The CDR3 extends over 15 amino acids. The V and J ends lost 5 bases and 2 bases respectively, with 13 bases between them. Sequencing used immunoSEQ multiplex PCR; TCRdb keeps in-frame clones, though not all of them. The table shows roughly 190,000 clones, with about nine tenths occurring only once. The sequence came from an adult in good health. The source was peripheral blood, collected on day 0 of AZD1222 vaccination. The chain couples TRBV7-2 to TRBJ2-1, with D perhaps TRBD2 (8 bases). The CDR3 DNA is TGTGCCAGCAGCCCGGGAGGGGGCACCTACAATGAGCAGTTCTTC. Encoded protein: CASSPGGGTYNEQFF.